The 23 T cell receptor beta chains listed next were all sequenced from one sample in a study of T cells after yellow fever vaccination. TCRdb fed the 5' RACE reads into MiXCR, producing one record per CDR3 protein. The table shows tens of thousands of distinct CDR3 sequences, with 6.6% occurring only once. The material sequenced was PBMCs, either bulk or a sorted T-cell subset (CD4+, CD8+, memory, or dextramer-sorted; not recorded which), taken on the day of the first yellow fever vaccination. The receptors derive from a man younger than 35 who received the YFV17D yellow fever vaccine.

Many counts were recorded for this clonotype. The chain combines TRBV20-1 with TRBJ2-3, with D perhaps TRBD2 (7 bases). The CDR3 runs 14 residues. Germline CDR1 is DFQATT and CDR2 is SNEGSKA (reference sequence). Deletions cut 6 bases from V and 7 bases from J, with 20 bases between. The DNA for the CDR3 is TGCAGTGCGCGTGGGGGGGGCGCGGGTTATACGCAGTATTTT. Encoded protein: CSARGGGAGYTQYF.

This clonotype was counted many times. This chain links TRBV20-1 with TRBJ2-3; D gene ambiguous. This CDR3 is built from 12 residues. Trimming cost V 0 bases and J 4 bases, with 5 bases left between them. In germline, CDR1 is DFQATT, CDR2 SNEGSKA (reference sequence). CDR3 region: CSARDGADTQYF. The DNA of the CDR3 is TGCAGTGCTAGAGATGGGGCAGATACGCAGTATTTT.

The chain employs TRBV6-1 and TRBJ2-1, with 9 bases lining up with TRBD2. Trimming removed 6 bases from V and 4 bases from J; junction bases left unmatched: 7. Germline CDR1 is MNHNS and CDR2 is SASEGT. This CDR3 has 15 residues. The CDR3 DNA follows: TGTGCCAGCAGCACCACTAGCGGGCCTTACAATGAGCAGTTCTTC. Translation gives CASSTTSGPYNEQFF.

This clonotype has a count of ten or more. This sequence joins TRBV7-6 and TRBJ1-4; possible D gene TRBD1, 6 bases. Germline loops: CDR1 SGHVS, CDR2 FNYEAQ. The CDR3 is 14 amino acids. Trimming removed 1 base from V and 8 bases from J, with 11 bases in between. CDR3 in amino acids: CASSLGGLGEKLFF. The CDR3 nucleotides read TGTGCCAGCAGCTTAGGGGGGCTAGGGGAAAAACTGTTTTTT.

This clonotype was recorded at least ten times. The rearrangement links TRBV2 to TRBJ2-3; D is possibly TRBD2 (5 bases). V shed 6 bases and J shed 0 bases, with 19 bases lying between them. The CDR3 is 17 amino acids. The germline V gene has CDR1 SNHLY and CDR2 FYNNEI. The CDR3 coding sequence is TGTGCCAGCAGCGACCACCCGCTTAGCGTGAGCACAGATACGCAGTATTTT. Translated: CASSDHPLSVSTDTQYF.

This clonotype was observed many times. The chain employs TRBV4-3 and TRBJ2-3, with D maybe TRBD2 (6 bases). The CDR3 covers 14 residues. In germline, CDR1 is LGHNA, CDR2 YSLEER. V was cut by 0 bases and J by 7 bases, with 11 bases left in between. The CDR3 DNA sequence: TGCGCCAGCAGCCAAGATGGTCGGGGGTATACGCAGTATTTT. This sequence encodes CASSQDGRGYTQYF.

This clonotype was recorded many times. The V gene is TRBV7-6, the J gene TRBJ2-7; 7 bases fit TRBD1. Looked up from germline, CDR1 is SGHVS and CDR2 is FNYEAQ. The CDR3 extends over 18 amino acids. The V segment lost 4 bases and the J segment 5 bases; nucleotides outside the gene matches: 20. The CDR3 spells CASSSGAGGRKKVDEQYF. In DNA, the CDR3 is TGTGCCAGCAGCTCTGGGGCAGGGGGAAGAAAAAAAGTCGACGAGCAGTACTTC.

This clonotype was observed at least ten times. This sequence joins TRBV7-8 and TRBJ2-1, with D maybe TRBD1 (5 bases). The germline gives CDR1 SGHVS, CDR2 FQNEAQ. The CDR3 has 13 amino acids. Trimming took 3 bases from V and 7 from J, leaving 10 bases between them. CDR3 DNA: TGTGCCAGCAGCTTCATTAGGGGTAATGAGCAGTTCTTC. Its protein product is CASSFIRGNEQFF.

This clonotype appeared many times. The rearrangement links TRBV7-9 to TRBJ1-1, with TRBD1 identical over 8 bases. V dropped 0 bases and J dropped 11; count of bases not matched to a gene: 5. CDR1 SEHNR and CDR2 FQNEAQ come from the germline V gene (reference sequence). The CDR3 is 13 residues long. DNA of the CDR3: TGTGCCAGCAGCTTAGCCGGACAGGGTAAGGCTTTCTTT. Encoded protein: CASSLAGQGKAFF.

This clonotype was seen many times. The CDR3 sequence: CASSQGARTQYF. The CDR3 DNA reads TGTGCCAGCAGCCAAGGAGCTCGGACCCAGTACTTC. The chain carries TRBV14 and TRBJ2-5; D is unclear. Germline V gene data show CDR1 as SGHDN and CDR2 as FVKESK. V lost 1 base to trimming and J lost 7 bases, with 7 bases between them. The CDR3 length is 12 residues.

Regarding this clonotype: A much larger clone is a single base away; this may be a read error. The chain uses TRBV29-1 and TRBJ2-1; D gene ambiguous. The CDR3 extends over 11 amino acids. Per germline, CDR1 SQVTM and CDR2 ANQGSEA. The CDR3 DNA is TGCCGCGTTGTGGAGAACAATGAGCAGTTCTTC. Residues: CRVVENNEQFF.

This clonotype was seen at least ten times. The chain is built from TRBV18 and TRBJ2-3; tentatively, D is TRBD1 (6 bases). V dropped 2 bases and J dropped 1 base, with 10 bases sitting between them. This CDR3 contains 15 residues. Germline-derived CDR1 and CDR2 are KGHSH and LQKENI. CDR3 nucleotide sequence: TGTGCCAGCTCACCAGGACAGCCCCGCACAGATACGCAGTATTTT. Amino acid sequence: CASSPGQPRTDTQYF.

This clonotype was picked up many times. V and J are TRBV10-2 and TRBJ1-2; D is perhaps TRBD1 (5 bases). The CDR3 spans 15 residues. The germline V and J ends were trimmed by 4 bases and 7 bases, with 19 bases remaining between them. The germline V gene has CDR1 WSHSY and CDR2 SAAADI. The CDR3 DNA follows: TGCGCCAGCAGTGGCCCGATCGGGACTCTAGGTGGCTACACCTTC. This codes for CASSGPIGTLGGYTF.

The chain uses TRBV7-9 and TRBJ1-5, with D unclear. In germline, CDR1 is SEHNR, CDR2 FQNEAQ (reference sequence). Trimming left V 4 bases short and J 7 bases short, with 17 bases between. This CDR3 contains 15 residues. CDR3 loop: CASSCPHGDLQPQHF. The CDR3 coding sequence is TGTGCCAGCAGCTGCCCCCACGGCGATTTGCAGCCCCAGCATTTT.

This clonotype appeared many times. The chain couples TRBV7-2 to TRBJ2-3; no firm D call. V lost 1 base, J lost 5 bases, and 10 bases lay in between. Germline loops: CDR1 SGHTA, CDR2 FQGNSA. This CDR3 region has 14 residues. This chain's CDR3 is CASSLDGVLDTQYF. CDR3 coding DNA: TGTGCCAGCAGCTTAGATGGGGTATTAGATACGCAGTATTTT.

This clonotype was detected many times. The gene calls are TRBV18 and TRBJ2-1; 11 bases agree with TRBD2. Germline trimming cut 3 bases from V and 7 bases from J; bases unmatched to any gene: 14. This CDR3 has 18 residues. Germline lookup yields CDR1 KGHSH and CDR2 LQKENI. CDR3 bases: TGTGCCAGCTCACCCCGAGCTTTAGCGGGGGGGAAGATAAATGAGCAGTTCTTC. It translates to CASSPRALAGGKINEQFF.

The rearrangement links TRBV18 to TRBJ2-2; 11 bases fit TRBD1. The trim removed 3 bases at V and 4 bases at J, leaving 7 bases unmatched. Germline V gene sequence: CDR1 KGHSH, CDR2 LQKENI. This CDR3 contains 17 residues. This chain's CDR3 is CASSPPGQGASTGELFF. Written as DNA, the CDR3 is TGTGCCAGCTCACCGCCCGGACAGGGGGCGAGCACCGGGGAGCTGTTTTTT.

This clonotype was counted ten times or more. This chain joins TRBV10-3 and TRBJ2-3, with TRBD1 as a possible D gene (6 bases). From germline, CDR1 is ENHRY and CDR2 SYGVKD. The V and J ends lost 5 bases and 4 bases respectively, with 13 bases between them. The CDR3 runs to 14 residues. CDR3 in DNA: TGTGCCATCAGTTTAGGACAGCGGTCAGATACGCAGTATTTT. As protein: CAISLGQRSDTQYF.

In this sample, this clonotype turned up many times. In nucleotides, the CDR3 is TGTGCCAGCAGCTTGGGAGGGGGGAGAAGCTCTGGGGCCAACGTCCTGACTTTC. Protein product: CASSLGGGRSSGANVLTF. The rearrangement links TRBV5-6 to TRBJ2-6; D may match TRBD1 or TRBD2 (6 bases each). The V end lost 0 bases, the J end lost 0 bases, and 13 bases lay between the germline ends. CDR1 SGHDT and CDR2 YYEEEE come from the germline V gene. There are 18 residues in the CDR3.

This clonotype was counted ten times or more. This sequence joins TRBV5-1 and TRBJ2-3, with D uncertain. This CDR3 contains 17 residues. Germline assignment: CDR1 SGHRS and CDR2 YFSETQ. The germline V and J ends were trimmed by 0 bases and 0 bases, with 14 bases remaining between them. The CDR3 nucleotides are TGCGCCAGCAGCTTGGGCAGAAACTTCTTTAGCACAGATACGCAGTATTTT. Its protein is CASSLGRNFFSTDTQYF.

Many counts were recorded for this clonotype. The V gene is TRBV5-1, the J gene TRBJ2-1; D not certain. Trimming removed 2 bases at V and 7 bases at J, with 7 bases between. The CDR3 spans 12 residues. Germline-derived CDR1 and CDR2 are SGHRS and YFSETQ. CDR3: CASSLSSNEQFF. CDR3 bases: TGCGCCAGCAGCTTATCCTCTAATGAGCAGTTCTTC.

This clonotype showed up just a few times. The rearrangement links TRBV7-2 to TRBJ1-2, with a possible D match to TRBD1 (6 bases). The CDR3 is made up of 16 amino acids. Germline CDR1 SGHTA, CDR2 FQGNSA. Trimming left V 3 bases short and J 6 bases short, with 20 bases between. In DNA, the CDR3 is TGTGCCAGCAGCTTGGTGGTGGGGGGGGGCGGTGATGGCTACACCTTC. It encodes CASSLVVGGGGDGYTF.

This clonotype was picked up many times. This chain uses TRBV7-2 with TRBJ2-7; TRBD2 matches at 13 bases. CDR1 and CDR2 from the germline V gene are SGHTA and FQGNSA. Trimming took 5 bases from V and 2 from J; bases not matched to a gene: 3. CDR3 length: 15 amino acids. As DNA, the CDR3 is TGTGCCAGCAGCCTACTAGCGGGGGGGACCTACGAGCAGTACGTC. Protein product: CASSLLAGGTYEQYV.